A selection of T cell receptor beta chains follows, all from one sample in a study of cytotoxic CD8 clonotypes in ibrutinib-treated CLL. Some clones are missing from TCRdb's copy, which holds only in-frame ones; the method was immunoSEQ multiplex PCR. The table shows approximately 200,000 clones, with over 60% occurring only once. The specimen comprised PBMCs, sampled after 24 months of ibrutinib treatment. The receptors originated from a human donor with chronic lymphocytic leukemia. Each CDR3 is given with its conserved first and last residue. A D gene is named only where the DNA matches it firmly. The size entry is marked missing in some rows and otherwise reads once, few, many or a size class.

clone_size d_call j_call v_call cdr3_nt cdr3_aa
NA NA TRBJ1-2 TRBV30 TGTGCCTGGAGTGTTGAGAGGACCGCCAGTCACACCTTC CAWSVERTASHTF
NA NA TRBJ2-4 TRBV6-1 TGTGCCAGCAGTGAAGCGCTCTCCTTTCAAGGGAACATTCAGTACTTC CASSEALSFQGNIQYF
NA NA TRBJ1-5 TRBV7-9 TGTGCCAGCAGCTCTACAGACAGTAATCAGCCCCAGCATTTT CASSSTDSNQPQHF
once TRBD1 TRBJ2-1 TRBV4-2 TGTGCCAGCAGCCAAGGGGACAGGACGACCTACAATGAGCAGTTCTTC CASSQGDRTTYNEQFF
NA TRBD1 TRBJ2-1 TRBV19 TGTGCCACTAGAGGTCGCCGGGACAGGGAATTGAATGAGCAGTTCTTC CATRGRRDRELNEQFF
NA TRBD1 TRBJ2-3 TRBV5-4 TGTGCCAGCAGCTTGAGGGACAGGTCGGATACGCAGTATTTT CASSLRDRSDTQYF
NA TRBD1 TRBJ1-4 TRBV6-5 TGTGCCAGCAGCCCTAGGGGGCCGCAGGAAAAACTGTTTTTT CASSPRGPQEKLFF
NA NA TRBJ1-2 TRBV10-3 TGTGCCATCAGTGAGTGGGCAGGGCGTTCGGGTGGCTACACCTTC CAISEWAGRSGGYTF
few NA TRBJ2-2 TRBV2 TGTGCCACCCAGTACACCGGGGAGCTGTTTTTT CATQYTGELFF
NA TRBD2 TRBJ2-3 TRBV9 TGTGCCAGCAGCGACCGGACTAGCCCGAATACGCAGTATTTT CASSDRTSPNTQYF
NA NA TRBJ2-7 TRBV5-6 TGTGCCAGCAGCTTGGTTGGTAGTGGGTCCTACGAGCAGTACTTC CASSLVGSGSYEQYF
NA NA TRBJ1-5 TRBV19 TGTGCCAGTACCCGTGTCGGAAGCAATCAGCCCCAGCATTTT CASTRVGSNQPQHF
NA TRBD1 TRBJ2-5 TRBV25-1 TGTGCCAGCAGTGACAACAGGGGTGAGACCCAGTACTTC CASSDNRGETQYF
few TRBD2 TRBJ2-5 TRBV28 TGTGCCAGCAGTCGGACTAGCGCACAAGAGACCCAGTACTTC CASSRTSAQETQYF
NA NA TRBJ2-1 TRBV15 TGTGCCACCAGCATCTTCCGTTTTGCCTCCTACAATGAGCAGTTCTTC CATSIFRFASYNEQFF
NA NA TRBJ2-7 TRBV11-2 TGTGCCAGCAGCCCCCGCGGGGTGGCGGCCAGATACGAGCAGTACTTC CASSPRGVAARYEQYF
once TRBD1 TRBJ1-1 TRBV2 TGTGCCAGCAGGGTGACAGGGGACCGCACTGAAGCTTTCTTT CASRVTGDRTEAFF
NA NA TRBJ1-2 TRBV28 TGTGCCAGCGCCCTCGTCGGGGATAACTATGGCTACACCTTC CASALVGDNYGYTF
NA NA TRBJ1-5 TRBV10-2 TGCGCCAGCACGGAGCTCTTAGCGAGCAATCAGCCCCAGCATTTT CASTELLASNQPQHF
NA NA TRBJ2-7 TRBV7-3 TGTGCCAGCAGCCCGGACGGGTACGAGCAGTACTTC CASSPDGYEQYF
NA TRBD2 TRBJ2-5 TRBV27 TGTGCCAGCAGTTTGTGGTCGGGACTAGCGGGAGGGTCCTACCAAGAGACCCAGTACTTC CASSLWSGLAGGSYQETQYF
few TRBD2 TRBJ2-7 TRBV7-9 TGTGCCAGCAGCTCTAGCGGAAATTCCTACGAGCAGTACTTC CASSSSGNSYEQYF
NA NA TRBJ2-5 TRBV20-1 TGCAGTGCTAGGGGGGAAGAGACCCAGTACTTC CSARGEETQYF
few TRBD1 TRBJ1-2 TRBV5-1 TGCGCCAGCAGCTTAAACCCCGGGACAGGGGTCGGCTACACCTTC CASSLNPGTGVGYTF
NA NA TRBJ2-7 TRBV13 TGTGCCAGCAGCTTAGTTCGAAGCTCCTACGAGCAGTACTTC CASSLVRSSYEQYF